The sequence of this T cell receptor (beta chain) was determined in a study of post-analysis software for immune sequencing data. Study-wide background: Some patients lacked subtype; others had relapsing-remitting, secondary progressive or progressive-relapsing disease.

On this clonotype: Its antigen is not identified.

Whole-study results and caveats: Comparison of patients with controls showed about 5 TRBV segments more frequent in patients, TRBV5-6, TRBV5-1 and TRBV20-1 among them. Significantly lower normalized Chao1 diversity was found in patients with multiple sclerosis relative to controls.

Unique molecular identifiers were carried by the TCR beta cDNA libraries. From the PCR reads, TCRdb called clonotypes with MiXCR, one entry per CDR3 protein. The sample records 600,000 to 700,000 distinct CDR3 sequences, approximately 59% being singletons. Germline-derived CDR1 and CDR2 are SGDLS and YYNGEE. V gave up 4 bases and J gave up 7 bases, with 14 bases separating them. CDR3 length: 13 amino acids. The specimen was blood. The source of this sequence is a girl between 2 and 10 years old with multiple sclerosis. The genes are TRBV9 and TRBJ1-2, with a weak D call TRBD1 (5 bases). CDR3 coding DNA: TGTGCCAGCAGCTCCCTCGGGGGGTTTGGCTACACCTTC. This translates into CASSSLGGFGYTF.